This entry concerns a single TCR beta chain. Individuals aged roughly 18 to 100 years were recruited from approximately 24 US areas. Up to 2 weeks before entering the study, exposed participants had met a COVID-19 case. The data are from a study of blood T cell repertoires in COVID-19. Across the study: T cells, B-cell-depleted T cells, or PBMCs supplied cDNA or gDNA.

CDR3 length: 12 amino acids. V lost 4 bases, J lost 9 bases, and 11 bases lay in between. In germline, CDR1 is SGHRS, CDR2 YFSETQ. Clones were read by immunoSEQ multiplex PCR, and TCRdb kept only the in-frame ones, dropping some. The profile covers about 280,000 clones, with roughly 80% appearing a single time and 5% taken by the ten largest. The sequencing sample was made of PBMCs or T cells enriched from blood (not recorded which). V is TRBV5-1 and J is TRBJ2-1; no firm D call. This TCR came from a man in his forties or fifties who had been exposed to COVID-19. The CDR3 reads CASSLRVREQFF. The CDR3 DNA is TGCGCCAGCAGCCTAAGAGTTCGTGAGCAGTTCTTC.